The 27 T cell receptor beta chains below all came from one sample that was sequenced in a study of blood T cell repertoires in COVID-19. Produced via immunoSEQ multiplex PCR; TCRdb's table is partial and in-frame only. The sample has fewer than 250,000 clones, around 84% seen once. Sample: peripheral blood. The receptors come from a man aged 60 to 75 with acute or convalescent COVID-19.

This clone was counted only a few times. The J gene is TRBJ1-4, the V gene TRBV27; the D gene is possibly TRBD1 (5 bases). The CDR3 is 16 amino acids. The V gene lost 3 bases and the J gene lost 4 bases, with 15 bases spanning the gap. Germline CDR1 and CDR2: MNHEY and SMNVEV (reference sequence). The DNA for the CDR3 is TGTGCCAGCAGTTTGCGTTCAGGGTTTTTTAATGAAAAACTGTTTTTT. Amino acids: CASSLRSGFFNEKLFF. The full variable domain, completed using reference TRBV27 and TRBJ1-4, is EAQVTQNPRYLITVTGKKLTVTCSQNMNHEYMSWYRQDPGLGLRQIYYSMNVEVTDKGDVPEGYKVSRKEKRNFPLILESPSPNQTSLYFCASSLRSGFFNEKLFFGSGTQLSVL.

The gene calls are TRBV6-6 and TRBJ2-1; 9 nucleotides line up with TRBD2. Germline V lookup: CDR1 MNHNY, CDR2 SVGAGI (reference sequence). V lost 7 bases, J lost 5 bases, and 3 bases stayed unmatched. The CDR3 extends over 13 amino acids. The CDR3 DNA sequence: TGTGCCAGCAATCGACTAGCGGACAATGAGCAGTTCTTC. Translation gives CASNRLADNEQFF.

This chain uses TRBV6-2 or TRBV6-3 with TRBJ1-2; D unclear. The CDR3 has 12 residues. Trimming removed 5 bases at V and 8 bases at J, with 12 bases between. CDR1 MNHEY and CDR2 SVGEGT come from the germline V gene. The DNA for the CDR3 is TGTGCCAGCAGTCGAGAGTGGAGAGGCTACACCTTC. This sequence encodes CASSREWRGYTF.

The V and J genes are TRBV4-1 and TRBJ2-1, with 8 positions matching TRBD2. CDR1 and CDR2 (germline): MGHRA, YSYEKL. V shed 5 bases, J shed 4 bases, and the junction held 7 bases outside the gene matches. CDR3 length: 15 residues. CDR3 DNA: TGCGCCAGCAGCATGTCCGGGACTAGTTACAATGAGCAGTTCTTC. Translated: CASSMSGTSYNEQFF.

This clone was found a few times. The chain is built from TRBV19 and TRBJ2-1, with 11 nucleotides matching TRBD2. The CDR3 has 16 amino acids. V lost 10 bases and J lost 3; bases outside the gene matches: 11. CDR1 and CDR2 from the germline V gene are LNHDA and SQIVND (reference sequence). The DNA for the CDR3 is TGTGCCACAACTAGGGGAACTAGCGGGGGCTACAATGAGCAGTTCTTC. Protein sequence: CATTRGTSGGYNEQFF.

The chain is built from TRBV18 and TRBJ2-1; possible D gene TRBD2, 6 bases. Trimming removed 3 bases at V and 3 bases at J, with 18 bases between. Germline CDR1 and CDR2: KGHSH and LQKENI. CDR3 length: 17 amino acids. In DNA form, the CDR3 reads TGTGCCAGCTCACCTGAAAGTCCGGGACTGAACTACAATGAGCAGTTCTTC. The encoded protein is CASSPESPGLNYNEQFF.

A single count supports this clone. This chain links TRBV5-1 with TRBJ1-5; 7 bases are shared with TRBD1. J lost 2 bases, V lost 2 bases, and 1 base had no gene match. The CDR3 covers 14 residues. CDR1 is SGHRS, CDR2 YFSETQ, per germline. CDR3 residues: CASSLTGGNQPQHF. CDR3 DNA sequence: TGCGCCAGCAGCTTAACAGGGGGCAATCAGCCCCAGCATTTT.

The V gene is TRBV18, the J gene TRBJ2-3; 10 nucleotides line up with TRBD2. Trimming at V came to 4 bases and at J to 6 bases, leaving 7 bases not matched to a gene. From germline, CDR1 is KGHSH and CDR2 LQKENI. The CDR3 spans 15 residues. The CDR3 bases are TGTGCCAGCTCACTAGCGGGGGGACCCCCCGATACGCAGTATTTT. Its protein product is CASSLAGGPPDTQYF.

V is TRBV21-1 and J is TRBJ2-7; TRBD1 is the table's D call, not checked against the DNA. TRBV21-1 is recorded as a pseudogene. The CDR3 extends over 18 amino acids. The CDR3, as DNA: TGTGCCAGCAGCAAAGAGCGTGTGTGGCAGGGAAATTTCTACGAGCAGTACTTC. As protein: CASSKERVWQGNFYEQYF.

This sequence joins TRBV15 and TRBJ2-7, with D perhaps matching TRBD1 (5 bases). The CDR3 covers 15 residues. Trimming took 0 bases from V and 1 from J, leaving 10 bases between them. The germline gives CDR1 LNHNV, CDR2 YYDKDF (reference sequence). CDR3 amino acids: CATSRETVLSYEQYF. CDR3 in DNA: TGTGCCACCAGCAGAGAGACAGTTTTATCCTACGAGCAGTACTTC.

The chain joins TRBV9 to TRBJ1-1; D is perhaps TRBD1 (5 bases). The CDR3 is 15 amino acids. In germline, CDR1 is SGDLS, CDR2 YYNGEE. The V gene lost 0 bases and the J gene lost 0 bases, with 9 bases spanning the gap. This chain's CDR3 is CASSVDGQLNTEAFF. Written as DNA, the CDR3 is TGTGCCAGCAGCGTAGATGGACAACTGAACACTGAAGCTTTCTTT. The full variable domain, rest sourced from reference TRBV9 and TRBJ1-1, is DSGVTQTPKHLITATGQRVTLRCSPRSGDLSVYWYQQSLDQGLQFLIQYYNGEERAKGNILERFSAQQFPDLHSELNLSSLELGDSALYFCASSVDGQLNTEAFFGQGTRLTVV.

The rearrangement uses TRBV7-9 and TRBJ2-1, with D possibly TRBD2 on 6 matching bases. The CDR3 consists of 16 residues. CDR1 and CDR2 from the germline V gene are SEHNR and FQNEAQ (reference sequence). Trimming stripped 7 bases from V and 9 bases from J, with 25 bases between. For the CDR3, the DNA is TGTGCCAGCAAGGACAACCGGGACTGGAGCGGCGGTGAGCAGTTCTTC. Its translation: CASKDNRDWSGGEQFF.

This clone was recorded once. The chain couples TRBV12-3 or TRBV12-4 to TRBJ1-2; D not resolved. Trimming took 3 bases from V and 8 from J, leaving 13 bases between them. The CDR3 extends over 13 amino acids. CDR3 bases: TGTGCCAGCAGTTTGGGTAGCGCTGGGGGCTACACCTTC. Residues: CASSLGSAGGYTF.

The chain combines TRBV5-1 with TRBJ1-4, with 8 bases lining up with TRBD1. The V gene end was trimmed by 7 bases and the J gene end by 0 bases; junction bases not matched to a gene: 5. Germline V gene data show CDR1 as SGHRS and CDR2 as YFSETQ. There are 15 residues in the CDR3. This CDR3 is CASAPGGPTNEKLFF. CDR3 DNA sequence: TGCGCCAGCGCGCCAGGGGGCCCAACTAATGAAAAACTGTTTTTT.

This clone was detected only once. The chain recombines TRBV18 with TRBJ2-3; 8 bases agree with TRBD2. V was clipped by 1 base and J by 4 bases; unmatched bases: 7. The CDR3 is 16 amino acids. Germline CDR1 and CDR2: KGHSH and LQKENI. CDR3 DNA: TGTGCCAGCTCACCACAGGCGGCGGGGGGCCCAGATACGCAGTATTTT. Translated: CASSPQAAGGPDTQYF.

The rearrangement joins TRBV2 to TRBJ1-3, with D hard to call. V gave up 2 bases and J gave up 0 bases, with 11 bases separating them. The CDR3 has 16 amino acids. From germline, CDR1 is SNHLY and CDR2 FYNNEI. This chain's CDR3 is CASSELEVLSGNTIYF. CDR3 coding DNA: TGTGCCAGCAGTGAACTGGAGGTTCTCTCTGGAAACACCATATATTTT. Complete variable domain (other parts from reference TRBV2 and TRBJ1-3): EPEVTQTPSHQVTQMGQEVILRCVPISNHLYFYWYRQILGQKVEFLVSFYNNEISEKSEIFDDQFSVERPDGSNFTLKIRSTKLEDSAMYFCASSELEVLSGNTIYFGEGSWLTVV.

Concerning this clone itself: The same CDR3 is also encoded by other DNA sequences in this sample. DNA for the CDR3: TGTGCCAGCAGCCGGGGAGATACGCAGTATTTT. Translating gives CASSRGDTQYF. The chain couples TRBV7-9 to TRBJ2-3, with a possible D match to TRBD2 (5 bases). The V end was cut by 5 bases, the J end by 5 bases, with 5 bases between. The CDR3 has 11 residues. Germline assignment: CDR1 SEHNR and CDR2 FQNEAQ (reference sequence).

CDR3 amino acids: CASSPQATTNEKLFF. CDR3 DNA sequence: TGCGCCAGCAGCCCCCAGGCGACGACTAATGAAAAACTGTTTTTT. The rearrangement links TRBV5-1 to TRBJ1-4; D is unresolved. The CDR3 contains 15 residues. Germline CDR1 and CDR2: SGHRS and YFSETQ. Trimming took 4 bases from V and 2 from J, leaving 12 bases between them.

This chain links TRBV11-3 with TRBJ2-2; 8 positions match TRBD2. The V gene's germline CDR1 is SGHNT and CDR2 YENEEA. Trimming at V came to 1 base and at J to 2 bases, leaving 15 bases not matched to a gene. CDR3 length: 20 amino acids. CDR3 loop: CASSLALFFTAGGNTGELFF. As DNA, the CDR3 is TGTGCCAGCAGCTTAGCTTTATTTTTTACGGCGGGGGGTAACACCGGGGAGCTGTTTTTT.

The CDR3 region has the DNA TGTGCCACCAGCAGAGGATCAGGCTTGGACACTGAAGCTTTCTTT. As protein: CATSRGSGLDTEAFF. The chain joins TRBV15 to TRBJ1-1; D not certain. This CDR3 spans 15 amino acids. Trimming took 1 base from V and 3 from J, leaving 12 bases between them. The germline V gene has CDR1 LNHNV and CDR2 YYDKDF (reference sequence).

The rearrangement joins TRBV5-1 to TRBJ2-7, with 9 bases aligning to TRBD1. Germline V CDR1 and CDR2: SGHRS, YFSETQ. J was trimmed by 7 bases and V by 4 bases; bases with no gene match: 9. This CDR3 comprises 14 residues. The CDR3 is CASSPPGQGGEQYF. For the CDR3, the DNA is TGCGCCAGCAGCCCCCCGGGACAGGGTGGGGAGCAGTACTTC.

The V gene is TRBV7-2, the J gene TRBJ2-3; D gene ambiguous. V lost 2 bases and J 0 bases, leaving 6 bases between the germline ends. This CDR3 spans 14 amino acids. The germline V gene encodes CDR1 SGHTA and CDR2 FQGNSA. In DNA, the CDR3 is TGTGCCAGCAGCTTATCCAGTAGCACAGATACGCAGTATTTT. This translates into CASSLSSSTDTQYF.

The genes are TRBV7-2 and TRBJ2-2, with TRBD2 matching 9 bases. The V gene's germline CDR1 is SGHTA and CDR2 FQGNSA. Losses at the gene ends were 6 bases for V and 0 bases for J; bases not matched to a gene: 11. The CDR3 has 18 residues. In DNA, the CDR3 is TGTGCCAGCAGGGGGGGGCGGACTAGCGTTTCGAACACCGGGGAGCTGTTTTTT. Its translation is CASRGGRTSVSNTGELFF.

V and J are TRBV9 and TRBJ2-3; TRBD1 aligns across 10 bases. V trimming: 4 bases; J trimming: 3 bases; junction bases outside the gene matches: 8. Germline V gives CDR1 SGDLS, CDR2 YYNGEE. The CDR3 has 16 amino acids. Here the CDR3 DNA reads TGTGCCAGCAGCCCAGCGGGACAGGGGTGGACAGATACGCAGTATTTT. It specifies CASSPAGQGWTDTQYF.

The chain couples TRBV5-1 to TRBJ2-5; D not resolved. Trimming pared 0 bases from V and 2 bases from J, leaving 2 bases between. CDR3 length equals 12 residues. Germline assignment: CDR1 SGHRS and CDR2 YFSETQ. The DNA for the CDR3 is TGCGCCAGCAGCTTGGCGCAAGAGACCCAGTACTTC. It translates to CASSLAQETQYF.

This clone appeared once. The V call is TRBV14, the J call TRBJ2-7, with 8 nucleotides matching TRBD1. This CDR3 comprises 15 residues. Germline CDR1 SGHDN, CDR2 FVKESK. Trimming cost V 3 bases and J 3 bases; bases outside gene matches: 7. The CDR3 sequence: CASSHKTGAFYEQYF. The DNA for the CDR3 is TGTGCCAGCAGCCACAAGACAGGGGCCTTCTACGAGCAGTACTTC.

This clone turned up a few times. The chain links TRBV6-1 to TRBJ2-4, with TRBD1 matching over 7 bases. J gave up 2 bases and V 4 bases, and 8 bases lay outside the gene matches. CDR1 is MNHNS and CDR2 is SASEGT in the germline V gene. The CDR3 sequence is 16 residues long. CDR3 nucleotides: TGTGCCAGCAGTGGTCAGACAGGGTGGTCCAAAAACATTCAGTACTTC. It is translated as CASSGQTGWSKNIQYF.